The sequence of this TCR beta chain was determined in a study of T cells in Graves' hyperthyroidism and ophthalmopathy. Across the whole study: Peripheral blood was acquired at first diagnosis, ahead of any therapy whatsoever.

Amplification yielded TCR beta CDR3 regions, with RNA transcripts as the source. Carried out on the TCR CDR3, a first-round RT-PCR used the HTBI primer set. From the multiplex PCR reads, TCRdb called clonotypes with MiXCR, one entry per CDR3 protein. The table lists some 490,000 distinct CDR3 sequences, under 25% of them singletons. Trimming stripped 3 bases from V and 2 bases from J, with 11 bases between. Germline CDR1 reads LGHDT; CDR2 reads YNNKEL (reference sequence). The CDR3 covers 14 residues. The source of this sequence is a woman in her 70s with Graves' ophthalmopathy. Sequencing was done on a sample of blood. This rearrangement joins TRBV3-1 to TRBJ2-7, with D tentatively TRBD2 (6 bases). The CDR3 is CASSHGTETYEQYF. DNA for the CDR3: TGTGCCAGCAGCCATGGGACTGAGACCTACGAGCAGTACTTC.